The source of this T cell receptor beta chain is a study of cytomegalovirus exposure and HLA in healthy donors. Trimming left V 5 bases short and J 9 bases short, with 25 bases between. The length of the CDR3 is 16 residues. Germline V lookup: CDR1 MNHEY, CDR2 SMNVEV (reference sequence). The PCR had 60 Vbeta and 13 Jbeta primers. Assay: immunoSEQ multiplex PCR; the TCRdb copy retains only in-frame clones and omits some. The sample consists of 150,000 to 200,000 clones, less than 90% of them appearing once. Material for sequencing was PBMCs. The chain couples TRBV27 to TRBJ1-1, with D possibly TRBD1 on 6 matching bases. The clonotype was recovered from a young man in good health and CMV-seronegative. CDR3 coding DNA: TGTGCCAGCAGTCCTCAACCGGGACAACCGAACGGAAAAGCTTTCTTT. Residues: CASSPQPGQPNGKAFF.